The clone carrying this T cell receptor (beta chain) was observed at least ten times. This record belongs to a study of blood T cells in healthy people across ages. This CDR3 is built from 13 residues. Per the germline V gene, CDR1 is SQVTM and CDR2 is ANQGSEA. V dropped 7 bases and J dropped 0 bases, with 12 bases sitting between them. Using a J-beta primer mix together with a sample-barcoded 5' primer, a second PCR was run for roughly 7 to 12 cycles. TCRdb analysed the 5' RACE reads with MiXCR anew, one entry per CDR3 protein. Of roughly 1,500,000 distinct CDR3 sequences in the sample, roughly 32% were seen once.

The rearrangement joins TRBV29-1 to TRBJ1-2; D not resolved. Source material: blood. This clonotype was obtained from a woman in her 30s in good health. The CDR3 reads CSDVYQANYGYTF. CDR3 coding DNA: TGCAGCGATGTTTATCAGGCTAACTATGGCTACACCTTC. The full variable domain, with the rest looked up from reference TRBV29-1 and TRBJ1-2, is SAVISQKPSRDICQRGTSLTIQCQVDSQVTMMFWYRQQPGQSLTLIATANQGSEATYESGFVIDKFPISRPNLTFSTLTVSNMSPEDSSIYLCSDVYQANYGYTFGSGTRLTVV.